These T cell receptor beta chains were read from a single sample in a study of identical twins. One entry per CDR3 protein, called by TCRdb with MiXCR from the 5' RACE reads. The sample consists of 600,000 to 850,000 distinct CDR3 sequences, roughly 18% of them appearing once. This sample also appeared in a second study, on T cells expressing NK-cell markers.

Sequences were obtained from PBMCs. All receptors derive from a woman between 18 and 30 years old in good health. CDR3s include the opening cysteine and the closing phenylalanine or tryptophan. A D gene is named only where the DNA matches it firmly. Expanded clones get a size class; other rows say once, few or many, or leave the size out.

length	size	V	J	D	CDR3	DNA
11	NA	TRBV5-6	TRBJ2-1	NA	CASSLLTSQFF	TGTGCCAGCAGCTTGTTAACGTCGCAGTTCTTC
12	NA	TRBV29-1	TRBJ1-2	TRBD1	CSVDSGGYGYTF	TGCAGCGTTGACTCAGGGGGCTATGGCTACACCTTC
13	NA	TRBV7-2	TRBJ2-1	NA	CASTLSSYNEQFF	TGTGCCAGCACACTAAGCTCCTACAATGAGCAGTTCTTC
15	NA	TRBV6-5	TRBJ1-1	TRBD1	CASSWTGDPNTEAFF	TGTGCCAGCAGTTGGACAGGAGATCCGAACACTGAAGCTTTCTTT
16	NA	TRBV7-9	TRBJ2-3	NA	CASSQRTPTHMHTQYF	TGTGCCAGCAGCCAAAGGACTCCTACACACATGCATACGCAGTATTTT
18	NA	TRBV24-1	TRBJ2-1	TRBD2	CATSPGTSGGIRYNEQFF	TGTGCCACCAGCCCGGGGACTAGCGGGGGAATTCGGTACAATGAGCAGTTCTTC
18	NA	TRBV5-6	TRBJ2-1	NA	CASTSLGPPEISYNEQFF	TGTGCCAGCACCAGTCTCGGCCCCCCTGAGATATCCTACAATGAGCAGTTCTTC
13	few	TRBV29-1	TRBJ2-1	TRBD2	CSVPGLVLNEQFF	TGCAGCGTCCCGGGACTAGTGCTGAATGAGCAGTTCTTC
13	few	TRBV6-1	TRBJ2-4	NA	CASSPYPVNIQYF	TGTGCCAGCAGCCCTTACCCCGTAAACATTCAGTACTTC
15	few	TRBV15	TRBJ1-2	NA	CATSRFTPGVGGYTF	TGTGCCACCAGCAGATTCACCCCAGGGGTAGGCGGCTACACCTTC
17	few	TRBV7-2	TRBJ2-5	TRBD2	CASRPSPGTSGSETQYF	TGTGCCAGCAGACCTAGTCCCGGGACTAGCGGGTCGGAGACCCAGTACTTC